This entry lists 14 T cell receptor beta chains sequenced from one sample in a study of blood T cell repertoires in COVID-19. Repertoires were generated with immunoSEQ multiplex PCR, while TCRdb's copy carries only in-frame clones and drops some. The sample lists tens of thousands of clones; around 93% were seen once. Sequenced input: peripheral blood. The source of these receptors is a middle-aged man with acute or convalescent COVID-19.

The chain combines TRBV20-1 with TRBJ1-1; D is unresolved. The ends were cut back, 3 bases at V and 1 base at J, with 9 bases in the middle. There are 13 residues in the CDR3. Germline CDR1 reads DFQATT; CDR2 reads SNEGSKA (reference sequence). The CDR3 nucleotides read TGCAGTGCTAGTATCCCGGGGAACACTGAAGCTTTCTTT. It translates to CSASIPGNTEAFF.

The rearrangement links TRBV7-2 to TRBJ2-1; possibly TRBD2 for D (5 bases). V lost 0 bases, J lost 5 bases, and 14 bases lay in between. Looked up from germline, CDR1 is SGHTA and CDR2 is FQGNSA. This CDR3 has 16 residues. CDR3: CASSLAWAPGNNEQFF. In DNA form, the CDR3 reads TGTGCCAGCAGCTTAGCGTGGGCCCCGGGAAACAATGAGCAGTTCTTC.

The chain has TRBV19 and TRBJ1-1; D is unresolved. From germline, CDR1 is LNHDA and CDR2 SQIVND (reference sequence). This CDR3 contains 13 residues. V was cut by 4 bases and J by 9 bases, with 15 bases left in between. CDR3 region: CASSRMGQAQAFF. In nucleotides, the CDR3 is TGTGCCAGTAGTAGGATGGGCCAGGCTCAAGCTTTCTTT.

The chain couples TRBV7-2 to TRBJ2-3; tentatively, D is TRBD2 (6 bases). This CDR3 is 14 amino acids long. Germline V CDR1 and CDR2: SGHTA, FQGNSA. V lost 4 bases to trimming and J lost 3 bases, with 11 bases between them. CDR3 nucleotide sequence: TGTGCCAGCAGCTCCGGGGGAAATACAGATACGCAGTATTTT. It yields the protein CASSSGGNTDTQYF.

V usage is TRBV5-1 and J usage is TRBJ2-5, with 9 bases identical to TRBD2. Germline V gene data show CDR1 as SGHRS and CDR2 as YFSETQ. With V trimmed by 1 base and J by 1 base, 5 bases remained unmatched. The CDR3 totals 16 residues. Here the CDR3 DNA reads TGCGCCAGCAGCTTGCTAGCGGGGCAACTCCAAGAGACCCAGTACTTC. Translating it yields CASSLLAGQLQETQYF.

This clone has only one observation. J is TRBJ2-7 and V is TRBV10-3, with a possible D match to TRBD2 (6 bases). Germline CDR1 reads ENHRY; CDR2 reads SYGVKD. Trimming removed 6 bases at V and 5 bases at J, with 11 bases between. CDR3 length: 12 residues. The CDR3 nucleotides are TGTGCCATCAGAGGGGAGGTGGACGAGCAGTACTTC. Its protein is CAIRGEVDEQYF.

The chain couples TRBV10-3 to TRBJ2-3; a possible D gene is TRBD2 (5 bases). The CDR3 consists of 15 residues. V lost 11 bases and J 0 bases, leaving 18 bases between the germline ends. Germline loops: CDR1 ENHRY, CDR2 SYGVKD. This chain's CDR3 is CAVLGGRSSTDTQYF. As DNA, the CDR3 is TGTGCCGTTCTTGGAGGAAGATCTAGCACAGATACGCAGTATTTT.

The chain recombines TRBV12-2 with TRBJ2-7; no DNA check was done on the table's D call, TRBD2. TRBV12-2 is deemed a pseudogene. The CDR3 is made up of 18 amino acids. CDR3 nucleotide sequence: TGTGCAAGTCGCCCCCGGAGAGGACTAGCGGGGCCCGCCTACGAGCAGTACTTC. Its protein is CASRPRRGLAGPAYEQYF.

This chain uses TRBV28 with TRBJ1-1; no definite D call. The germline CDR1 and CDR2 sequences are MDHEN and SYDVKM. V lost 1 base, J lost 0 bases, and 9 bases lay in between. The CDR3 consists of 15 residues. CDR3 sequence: CASSLSPGLNTEAFF. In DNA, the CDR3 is TGTGCCAGCAGTTTATCGCCAGGATTGAACACTGAAGCTTTCTTT.

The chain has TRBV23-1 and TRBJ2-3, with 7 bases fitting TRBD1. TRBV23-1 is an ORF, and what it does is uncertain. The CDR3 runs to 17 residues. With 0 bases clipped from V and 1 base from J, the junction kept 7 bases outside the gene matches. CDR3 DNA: TGCGCCAGCAGTCAATCTTCGAGGGGGCAGGGCACAGATACGCAGTATTTT. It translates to CASSQSSRGQGTDTQYF.

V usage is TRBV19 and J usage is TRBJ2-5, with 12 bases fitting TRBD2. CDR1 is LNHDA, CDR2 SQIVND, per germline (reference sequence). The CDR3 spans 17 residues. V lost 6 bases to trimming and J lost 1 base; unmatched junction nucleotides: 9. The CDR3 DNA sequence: TGTGCCAGTAGCATCACTAGCGGGGGGTCGACCCAAGAGACCCAGTACTTC. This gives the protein CASSITSGGSTQETQYF.

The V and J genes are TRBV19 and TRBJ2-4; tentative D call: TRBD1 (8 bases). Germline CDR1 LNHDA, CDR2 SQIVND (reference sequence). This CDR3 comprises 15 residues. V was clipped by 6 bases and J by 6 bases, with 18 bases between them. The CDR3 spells CASSITGGGANIQYF. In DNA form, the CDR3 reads TGTGCCAGTAGCATTACAGGGGGGGGAGCAAACATTCAGTACTTC.

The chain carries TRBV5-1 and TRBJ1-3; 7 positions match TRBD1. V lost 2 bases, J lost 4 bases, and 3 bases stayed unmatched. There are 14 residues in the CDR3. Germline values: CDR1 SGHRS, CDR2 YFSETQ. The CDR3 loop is CASSLQGIGNTIYF. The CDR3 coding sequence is TGCGCCAGCAGCTTACAGGGGATCGGAAACACCATATATTTT. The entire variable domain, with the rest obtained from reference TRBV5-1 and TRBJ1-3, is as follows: KAGVTQTPRYLIKTRGQQVTLSCSPISGHRSVSWYQQTPGQGLQFLFEYFSETQRNKGNFPGRFSGRQFSNSRSEMNVSTLELGDSALYLCASSLQGIGNTIYFGEGSWLTVV.

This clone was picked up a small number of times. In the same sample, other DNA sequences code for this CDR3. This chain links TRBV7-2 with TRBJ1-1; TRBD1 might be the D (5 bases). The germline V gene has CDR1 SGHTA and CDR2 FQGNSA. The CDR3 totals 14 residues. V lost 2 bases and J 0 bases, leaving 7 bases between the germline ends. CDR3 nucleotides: TGTGCCAGCAGCTTAAGGGGTCTGAACACTGAAGCTTTCTTT. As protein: CASSLRGLNTEAFF.